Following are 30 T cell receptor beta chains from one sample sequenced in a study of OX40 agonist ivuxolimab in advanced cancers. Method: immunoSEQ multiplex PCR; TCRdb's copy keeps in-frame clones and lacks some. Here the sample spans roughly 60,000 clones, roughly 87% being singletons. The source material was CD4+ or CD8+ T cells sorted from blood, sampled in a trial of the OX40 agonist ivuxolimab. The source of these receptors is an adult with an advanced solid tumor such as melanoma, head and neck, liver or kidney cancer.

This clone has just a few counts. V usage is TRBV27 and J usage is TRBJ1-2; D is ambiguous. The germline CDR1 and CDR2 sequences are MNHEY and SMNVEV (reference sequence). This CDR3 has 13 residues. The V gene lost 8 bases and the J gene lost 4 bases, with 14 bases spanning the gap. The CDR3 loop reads CASGLSGRYGYTF. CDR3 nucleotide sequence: TGTGCCAGCGGATTATCTGGGCGCTATGGCTACACCTTC.

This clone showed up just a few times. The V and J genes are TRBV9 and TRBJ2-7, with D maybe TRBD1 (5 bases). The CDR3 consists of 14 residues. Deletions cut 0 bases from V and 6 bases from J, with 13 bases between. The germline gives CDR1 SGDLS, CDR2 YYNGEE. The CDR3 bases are TGTGCCAGCAGCGTAGAACAGGCGTCTAGCGAGCAGTACTTC. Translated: CASSVEQASSEQYF.

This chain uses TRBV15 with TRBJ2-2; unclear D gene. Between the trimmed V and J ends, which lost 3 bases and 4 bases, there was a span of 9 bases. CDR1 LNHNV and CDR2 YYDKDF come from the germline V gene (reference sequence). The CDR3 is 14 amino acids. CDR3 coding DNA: TGTGCCACCAGCAGGGACCGCGGCACCGGGGAGCTGTTTTTT. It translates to CATSRDRGTGELFF.

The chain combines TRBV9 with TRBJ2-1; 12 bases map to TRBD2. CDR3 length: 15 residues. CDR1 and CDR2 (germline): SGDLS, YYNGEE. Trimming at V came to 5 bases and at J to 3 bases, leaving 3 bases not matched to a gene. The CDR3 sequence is CASSELAGGYNEQFF. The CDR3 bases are TGTGCCAGCAGTGAACTAGCGGGAGGCTACAATGAGCAGTTCTTC.

CDR3 in amino acids: CASSLVPGVNTEAFF. In DNA, the CDR3 is TGCGCCAGCAGCTTGGTACCGGGCGTCAACACTGAAGCTTTCTTT. The chain recombines TRBV5-1 with TRBJ1-1, with D uncertain. The CDR3 is 15 amino acids. Germline V gene data show CDR1 as SGHRS and CDR2 as YFSETQ. V lost 0 bases and J lost 2, with 11 bases in between.

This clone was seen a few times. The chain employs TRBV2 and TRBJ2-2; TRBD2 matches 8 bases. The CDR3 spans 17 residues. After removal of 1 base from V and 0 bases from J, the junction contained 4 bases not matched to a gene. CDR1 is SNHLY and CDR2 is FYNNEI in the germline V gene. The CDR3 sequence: CASSEGELAANTGELFF. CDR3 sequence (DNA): TGTGCCAGCAGTGAAGGGGAACTAGCGGCGAACACCGGGGAGCTGTTTTTT.

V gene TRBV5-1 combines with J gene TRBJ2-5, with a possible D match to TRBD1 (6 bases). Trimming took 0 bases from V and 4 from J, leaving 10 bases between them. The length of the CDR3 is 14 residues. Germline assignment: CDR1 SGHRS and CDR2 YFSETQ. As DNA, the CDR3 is TGCGCCAGCAGCTTGGGGTCAGGGGTAGAGACCCAGTACTTC. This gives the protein CASSLGSGVETQYF.

DNA for the CDR3: TGTGCCAGTTCACAGGAGCTGAACACTGAAGCTTTCTTT. Its translation is CASSQELNTEAFF. This chain joins TRBV19 and TRBJ1-1, with a weak D call TRBD1 (5 bases). Germline V gene lookup returns CDR1 LNHDA and CDR2 SQIVND (reference sequence). CDR3 length: 13 residues. V dropped 8 bases and J dropped 0 bases, with 10 bases sitting between them.

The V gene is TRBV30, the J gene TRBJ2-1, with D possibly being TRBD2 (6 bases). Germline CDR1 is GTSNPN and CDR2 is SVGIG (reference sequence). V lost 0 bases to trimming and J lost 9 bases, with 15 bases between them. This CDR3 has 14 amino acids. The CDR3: CAWSVGLAAAEQFF. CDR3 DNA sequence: TGTGCCTGGAGTGTTGGGTTAGCGGCGGCTGAGCAGTTCTTC.

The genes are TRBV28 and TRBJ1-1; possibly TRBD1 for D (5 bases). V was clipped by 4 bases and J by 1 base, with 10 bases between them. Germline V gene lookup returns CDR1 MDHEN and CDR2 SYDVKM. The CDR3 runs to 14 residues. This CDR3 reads CASSSPGPNTEAFF. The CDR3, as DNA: TGTGCCAGCAGTTCTCCGGGACCGAACACTGAAGCTTTCTTT.

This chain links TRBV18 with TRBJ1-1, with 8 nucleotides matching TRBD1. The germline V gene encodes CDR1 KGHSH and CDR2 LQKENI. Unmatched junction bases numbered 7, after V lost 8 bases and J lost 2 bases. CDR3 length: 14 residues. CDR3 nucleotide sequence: TGTGCCAGCAAAGACAGGGGCCTTAACACTGAAGCTTTCTTT. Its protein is CASKDRGLNTEAFF.

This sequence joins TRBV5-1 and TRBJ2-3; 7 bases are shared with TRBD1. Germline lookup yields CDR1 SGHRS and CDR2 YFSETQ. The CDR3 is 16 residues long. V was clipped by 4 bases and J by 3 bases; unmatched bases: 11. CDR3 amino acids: CASSPKTGVRTDTQYF. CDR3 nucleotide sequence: TGCGCCAGCAGCCCAAAAACAGGGGTGAGAACAGATACGCAGTATTTT. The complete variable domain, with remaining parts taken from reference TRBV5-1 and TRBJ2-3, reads KAGVTQTPRYLIKTRGQQVTLSCSPISGHRSVSWYQQTPGQGLQFLFEYFSETQRNKGNFPGRFSGRQFSNSRSEMNVSTLELGDSALYLCASSPKTGVRTDTQYFGPGTRLTVL.

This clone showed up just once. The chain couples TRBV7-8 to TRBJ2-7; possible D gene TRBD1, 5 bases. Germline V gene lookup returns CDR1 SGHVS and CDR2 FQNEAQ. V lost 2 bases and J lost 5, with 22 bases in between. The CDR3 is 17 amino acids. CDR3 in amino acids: CASSLRVVGRAIHEQYF. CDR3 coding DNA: TGTGCCAGCAGCTTAAGGGTGGTAGGCAGGGCCATCCACGAGCAGTACTTC.

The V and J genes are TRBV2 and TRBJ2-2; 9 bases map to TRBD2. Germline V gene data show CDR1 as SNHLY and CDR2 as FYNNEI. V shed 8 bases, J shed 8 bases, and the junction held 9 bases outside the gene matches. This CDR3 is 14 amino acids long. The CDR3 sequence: CASGLALAGGELFF. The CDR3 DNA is TGTGCCAGCGGACTAGCGTTGGCAGGAGGGGAGCTGTTTTTT.

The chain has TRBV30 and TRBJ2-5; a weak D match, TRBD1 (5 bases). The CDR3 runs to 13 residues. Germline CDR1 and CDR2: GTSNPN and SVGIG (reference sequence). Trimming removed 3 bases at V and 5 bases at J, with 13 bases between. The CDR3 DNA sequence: TGTGCCTGGAGCCAAGGGTCAGGGGAGACCCAGTACTTC. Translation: CAWSQGSGETQYF.

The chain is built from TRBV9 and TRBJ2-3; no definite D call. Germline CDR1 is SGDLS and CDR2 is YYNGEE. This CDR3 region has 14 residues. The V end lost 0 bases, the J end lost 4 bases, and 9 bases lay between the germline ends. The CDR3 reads CASSVGSRPDTQYF. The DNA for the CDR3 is TGTGCCAGCAGCGTAGGGTCTAGACCAGATACGCAGTATTTT.

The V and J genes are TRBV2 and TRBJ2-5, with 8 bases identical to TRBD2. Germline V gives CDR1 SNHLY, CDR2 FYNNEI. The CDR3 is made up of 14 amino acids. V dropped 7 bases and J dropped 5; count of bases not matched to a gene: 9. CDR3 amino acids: CASTLTGGRETQYF. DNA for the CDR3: TGTGCCAGCACCCTAACGGGGGGGAGGGAGACCCAGTACTTC.

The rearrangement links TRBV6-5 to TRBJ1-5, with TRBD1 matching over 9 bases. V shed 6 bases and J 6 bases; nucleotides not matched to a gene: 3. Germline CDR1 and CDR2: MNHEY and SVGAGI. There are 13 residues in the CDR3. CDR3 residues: CASRQGASQPQHF. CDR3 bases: TGTGCCAGCAGACAGGGGGCTAGTCAGCCCCAGCATTTT.

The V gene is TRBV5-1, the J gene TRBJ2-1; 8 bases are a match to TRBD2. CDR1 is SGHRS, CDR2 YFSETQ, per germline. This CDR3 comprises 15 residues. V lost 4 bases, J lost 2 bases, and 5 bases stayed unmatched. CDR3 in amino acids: CASSQGLVPYNEQFF. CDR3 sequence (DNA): TGCGCCAGCAGCCAGGGACTAGTCCCCTACAATGAGCAGTTCTTC.

The CDR3 nucleotides read TGTGCCAGCAGCTCCCGGGAGACTCTAGGAGAGACCCAGTACTTC. This translates into CASSSRETLGETQYF. The chain carries TRBV5-4 and TRBJ2-5, with TRBD2 as a possible D gene (6 bases). V was clipped by 3 bases and J by 4 bases, with 16 bases between them. CDR3 length equals 15 residues. Germline V gene lookup returns CDR1 SGHNT and CDR2 YYREEE (reference sequence). Looking up the rest from reference TRBV5-4 and TRBJ2-5 gives the full variable domain: ETGVTQSPTHLIKTRGQQVTLRCSSQSGHNTVSWYQQALGQGPQFIFQYYREEENGRGNFPPRFSGLQFPNYSSELNVNALELDDSALYLCASSSRETLGETQYFGPGTRLLVL.

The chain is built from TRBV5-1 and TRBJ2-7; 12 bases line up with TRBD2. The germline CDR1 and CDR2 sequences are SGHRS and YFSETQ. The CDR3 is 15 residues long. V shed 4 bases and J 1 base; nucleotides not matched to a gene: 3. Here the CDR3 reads CASSRTSGRSYEQYF. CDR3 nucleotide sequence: TGCGCCAGCAGCCGTACTAGCGGGAGGTCCTACGAGCAGTACTTC.

The CDR3 DNA reads as TGCGCCAGCAGCCAGGGATTGGTCCAAGAGACCCAGTACTTC. Amino acid sequence: CASSQGLVQETQYF. This chain joins TRBV4-1 and TRBJ2-5; D gene unclear. The CDR3 covers 14 residues. V gave up 3 bases and J gave up 1 base, with 9 bases separating them. Germline V gives CDR1 MGHRA, CDR2 YSYEKL.

The chain's CDR3 is CASSYGEEETQYF. CDR3 DNA sequence: TGTGCCAGCAGTTACGGGGAGGAGGAGACCCAGTACTTC. This chain links TRBV6-5 with TRBJ2-5, with TRBD2 as a possible D gene (6 bases). Per germline, CDR1 MNHEY and CDR2 SVGAGI. The CDR3 has 13 amino acids. With 2 bases removed from V and 5 bases from J, the gap between germline ends came to 9 bases.

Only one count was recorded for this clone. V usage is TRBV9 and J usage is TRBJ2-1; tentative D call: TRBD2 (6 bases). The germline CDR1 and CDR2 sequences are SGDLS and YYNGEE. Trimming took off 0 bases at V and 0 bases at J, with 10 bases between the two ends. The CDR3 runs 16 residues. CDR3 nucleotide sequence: TGTGCCAGCAGCGTAGAGGCTAGCGCCTCCTACAATGAGCAGTTCTTC. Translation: CASSVEASASYNEQFF. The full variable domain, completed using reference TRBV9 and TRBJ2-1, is DSGVTQTPKHLITATGQRVTLRCSPRSGDLSVYWYQQSLDQGLQFLIQYYNGEERAKGNILERFSAQQFPDLHSELNLSSLELGDSALYFCASSVEASASYNEQFFGPGTRLTVL.

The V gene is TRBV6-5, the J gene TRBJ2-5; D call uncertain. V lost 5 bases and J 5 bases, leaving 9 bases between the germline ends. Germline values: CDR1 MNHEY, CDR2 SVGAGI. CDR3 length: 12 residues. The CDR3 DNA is TGTGCCAGCAGTGGCGGAGAGGAGACCCAGTACTTC. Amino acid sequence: CASSGGEETQYF.

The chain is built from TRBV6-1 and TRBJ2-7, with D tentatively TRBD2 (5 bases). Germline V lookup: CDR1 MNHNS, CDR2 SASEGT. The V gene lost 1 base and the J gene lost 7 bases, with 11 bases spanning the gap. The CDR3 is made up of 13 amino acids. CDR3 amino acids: CASSEEGRREQYF. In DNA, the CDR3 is TGTGCCAGCAGTGAAGAGGGAAGGAGGGAGCAGTACTTC.

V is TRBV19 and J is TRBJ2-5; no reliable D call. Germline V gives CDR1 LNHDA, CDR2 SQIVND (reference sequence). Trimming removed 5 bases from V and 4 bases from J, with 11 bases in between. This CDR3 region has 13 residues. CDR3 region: CASSAAQLETQYF. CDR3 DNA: TGTGCCAGTAGTGCAGCCCAACTAGAGACCCAGTACTTC.

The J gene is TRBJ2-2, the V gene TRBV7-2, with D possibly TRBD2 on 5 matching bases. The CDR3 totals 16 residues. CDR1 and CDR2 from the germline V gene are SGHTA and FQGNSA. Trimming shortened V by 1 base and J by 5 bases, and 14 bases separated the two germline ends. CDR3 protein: CASSLGVGVATGELFF. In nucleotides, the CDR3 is TGTGCCAGCAGCTTAGGGGTGGGAGTAGCAACCGGGGAGCTGTTTTTT.

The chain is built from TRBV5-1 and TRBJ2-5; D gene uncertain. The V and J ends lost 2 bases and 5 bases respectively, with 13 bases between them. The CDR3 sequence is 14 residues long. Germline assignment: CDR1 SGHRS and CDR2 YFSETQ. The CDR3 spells CASSLGGVGETQYF. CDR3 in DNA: TGCGCCAGCAGCTTAGGTGGGGTTGGCGAGACCCAGTACTTC.

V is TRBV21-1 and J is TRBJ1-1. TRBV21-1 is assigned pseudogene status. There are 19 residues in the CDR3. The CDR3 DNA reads TGTGCCAGCAGCAAACCACGGGGTCGAGGGAGAACCCGAAGCACTGAAGCTTTCTTT. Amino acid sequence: CASSKPRGRGRTRSTEAFF.